These T cell receptor beta chains were read from a single sample in a study of cytomegalovirus exposure and HLA in healthy donors. The method was immunoSEQ multiplex PCR; TCRdb's version includes in-frame clones alone and lacks a portion of them. The sample consists of under 300,000 clones, 90% of them appearing once. The sequenced sample consisted of PBMCs. The receptors come from a woman aged 18-29 years in good health and CMV-seronegative. CDR3s include the opening cysteine and the closing phenylalanine or tryptophan. The order of the fields is V gene, D gene, clone size, J gene, CDR3 protein, CDR3 DNA. The D gene is left open where the match is weak. Expanded clones get a size class; other rows say once, few or many, or leave the size out.

TRBV5-1,.,.,TRBJ1-4,CASSLGETGIGLFF,TGCGCCAGCAGCTTGGGGGAAACAGGGATAGGGCTGTTTTTT
TRBV19,.,.,TRBJ1-6,CASSILTRDSPLHF,TGTGCCAGTAGTATTTTGACTCGAGATTCACCCCTCCACTTT
TRBV6-1,TRBD1,.,TRBJ1-5,CASSGRDSPYSNQPQHF,TGTGCCAGCAGTGGCCGGGACAGTCCTTATAGCAATCAGCCCCAGCATTTT
TRBV19,TRBD1,.,TRBJ2-1,CASLPDRGEQFF,TGTGCCAGTCTACCCGACAGGGGTGAGCAGTTCTTC
TRBV4-1,TRBD2,once,TRBJ2-1,CASSQGPFSRGGNNEQFF,TGCGCCAGCAGCCAAGGCCCCTTTTCGCGGGGGGGAAACAATGAGCAGTTCTTC
TRBV5-8,.,once,TRBJ1-4,CASSLGLSPGDWREKLFF,TGTGCCAGCAGCTTAGGATTATCGCCGGGGGACTGGAGGGAAAAACTGTTTTTT
TRBV4-1,TRBD1,.,TRBJ1-5,CASSRVDRDQPQHF,TGCGCCAGCAGCCGCGTTGACAGGGATCAGCCCCAGCATTTT
TRBV7-3,.,.,TRBJ2-3,CASSLIGNYQDTQYF,TGTGCCAGCAGCTTAATAGGCAACTACCAAGATACGCAGTATTTT
TRBV28,TRBD1,.,TRBJ1-5,CASTGTANQPQHF,TGTGCCAGCACAGGGACAGCAAATCAGCCCCAGCATTTT
TRBV20-1,.,few,TRBJ1-2,CSAVARYGYTF,TGCAGTGCGGTCGCGCGCTATGGCTACACCTTC
TRBV19,.,.,TRBJ1-6,CASSIGAGSPLHF,TGTGCCAGTAGTATAGGGGCGGGATCACCCCTCCACTTT
TRBV6-5,.,.,TRBJ1-5,CASSTGSDQPQHF,TGTGCCAGCAGTACCGGGTCAGATCAGCCCCAGCATTTT
TRBV6-5,.,once,TRBJ2-3,CASSYQGSLTDTQYF,TGTGCCAGCAGTTACCAGGGTAGCCTCACAGATACGCAGTATTTT
TRBV19,.,few,TRBJ1-2,CASNQGGYPYGYTF,TGTGCCAGTAACCAGGGAGGGTATCCTTATGGCTACACCTTC
TRBV7-8,.,.,TRBJ2-7,CASSYARQPAYEQYF,TGTGCCAGCAGCTACGCAAGACAGCCTGCCTACGAGCAGTACTTC
TRBV6-5,.,.,TRBJ1-2,CASSYSTGRTDYGYTF,TGTGCCAGCAGTTACTCGACGGGGAGGACGGACTATGGCTACACCTTC
TRBV4-2,.,.,TRBJ1-2,CASSQGAQGGYGYTF,TGTGCCAGCAGCCAAGGGGCGCAGGGCGGCTATGGCTACACCTTC
TRBV5-1,.,.,TRBJ2-2,CASSLRHSYKNTGELFF,TGCGCCAGCAGCCTACGCCACAGTTACAAGAACACCGGGGAGCTGTTTTTT
TRBV30,TRBD1,.,TRBJ1-2,CAWSGVGTGGGYTF,TGTGCCTGGAGTGGAGTTGGGACAGGGGGTGGCTACACCTTC
TRBV6-6,.,.,TRBJ2-2,CASSNDREVNTGELFF,TGTGCCAGCAGTAACGACAGAGAAGTAAACACCGGGGAGCTGTTTTTT
TRBV7-8,TRBD1,.,TRBJ2-5,CASSPLRDRGPETQYF,TGTGCCAGCAGCCCCCTCCGGGACAGGGGGCCCGAGACCCAGTACTTC
TRBV14,TRBD2,.,TRBJ2-1,CASTSLAGGLNEQFF,TGTGCCAGCACGTCCCTAGCGGGGGGGTTAAATGAGCAGTTCTTC
TRBV28,.,.,TRBJ1-5,CASSLTGMLLPQHF,TGTGCCAGCAGTTTAACAGGGATGCTTTTGCCCCAGCATTTT
TRBV11-3,TRBD2,.,TRBJ2-3,CASSPGLVLDTQYF,TGTGCCAGCAGTCCGGGACTAGTTTTAGATACGCAGTATTTT
TRBV15,TRBD2,.,TRBJ2-6,CATSRAVAGAGANVLTF,TGTGCCACCAGCAGAGCGGTGGCGGGGGCTGGGGCCAACGTCCTGACTTTC
TRBV10-3,.,.,TRBJ1-4,CAISGGGNEKLFF,TGTGCCATCAGTGGAGGGGGAAATGAAAAACTGTTTTTT
TRBV7-2,.,.,TRBJ1-1,CASSLAFLQGGETEAFF,TGTGCCAGCAGCTTAGCGTTTCTCCAGGGAGGGGAAACTGAAGCTTTCTTT
TRBV9,TRBD1,once,TRBJ1-2,CASSGTGSYGYTF,TGTGCCAGCAGCGGGACAGGGAGCTATGGCTACACCTTC
TRBV6-6,.,.,TRBJ2-2,CASSVVPGELFF,TGTGCCAGCAGCGTAGTTCCCGGGGAGCTGTTTTTT
TRBV28,TRBD1,once,TRBJ2-4,CASSLSQGGDIQYF,TGTGCCAGCAGTTTATCACAGGGGGGAGACATTCAGTACTTC
TRBV5-8,TRBD1,.,TRBJ2-2,CASSLWGAQGETGELFF,TGTGCCAGCAGCTTGTGGGGCGCACAGGGGGAAACCGGGGAGCTGTTTTTT
TRBV28,.,.,TRBJ1-5,CASSLRGAHKEPQHF,TGTGCCAGCAGTTTACGCGGGGCCCACAAGGAGCCCCAGCATTTT
TRBV6-5,TRBD1,.,TRBJ1-6,CASSWGTGGISPLHF,TGTGCCAGCAGTTGGGGGACAGGGGGTATATCACCCCTCCACTTT
TRBV5-4,.,once,TRBJ2-7,CASSLEGSWTASYEQYF,TGTGCCAGCAGCTTGGAAGGTTCGTGGACAGCCTCCTACGAGCAGTACTTC
TRBV28,.,once,TRBJ1-2,CASSSTGSGNTF,TGTGCCAGCAGTTCTACAGGCTCAGGAAACACCTTC
TRBV5-1,.,once,TRBJ2-7,CASSLVVADYEQYF,TGCGCCAGCAGCTTGGTGGTGGCGGACTACGAGCAGTACTTC
TRBV18,.,.,TRBJ2-3,CASSSGPSDTQYF,TGTGCCAGCTCATCTGGCCCTTCAGATACGCAGTATTTT
TRBV19,.,.,TRBJ1-1,CASSQGQNTEAFF,TGTGCCAGTAGTCAGGGACAGAACACTGAAGCTTTCTTT
TRBV7-6,.,.,TRBJ1-3,CASSLYAGNTIYF,TGTGCCAGCAGCTTATATGCTGGAAACACCATATATTTT
TRBV6-5,.,once,TRBJ1-3,CASSYSRAPGNTIYF,TGTGCCAGCAGTTACTCGAGGGCGCCTGGAAACACCATATATTTT
TRBV2,.,.,TRBJ2-1,CASSDDPGHRSSYNEQFF,TGTGCCAGCAGTGACGACCCGGGACATCGGAGCTCCTACAATGAGCAGTTCTTC
TRBV10-3,.,.,TRBJ1-1,CAIRGPEGAEAFF,TGTGCCATCAGGGGCCCTGAGGGGGCTGAAGCTTTCTTT
TRBV6-6,.,.,TRBJ2-7,CASSSLYEQYF,TGTGCCAGCAGTAGCCTGTACGAGCAGTACTTC
TRBV5-6,TRBD1,.,TRBJ1-1,CASSHRGVEAFF,TGTGCCAGCAGCCACAGGGGGGTGGAAGCTTTCTTT
TRBV2,.,.,TRBJ2-2,CASSFTSKNTGELFF,TGTGCCAGCAGTTTTACTAGCAAGAACACCGGGGAGCTGTTTTTT
TRBV6-5,.,.,TRBJ2-4,CASSPGIAKNIQYF,TGTGCCAGCAGTCCGGGGATCGCCAAAAACATTCAGTACTTC
TRBV5-8,.,.,TRBJ2-7,CASSLAGGTYEQYF,TGTGCCAGCAGCTTGGCAGGGGGGACCTACGAGCAGTACTTC
TRBV2,TRBD2,.,TRBJ2-7,CASSDVAGGIYEQYF,TGTGCCAGCAGTGACGTAGCGGGGGGTATCTACGAGCAGTACTTC
TRBV15,TRBD1,.,TRBJ1-2,CATSRDNSDRGYGYTF,TGTGCCACCAGCAGAGATAATTCGGACAGGGGCTATGGCTACACCTTC
TRBV4-3,TRBD1,.,TRBJ1-2,CASSRGQGAEGYTF,TGCGCCAGCAGCCGGGGACAGGGGGCAGAGGGCTACACCTTC
TRBV4-2,TRBD2,.,TRBJ2-5,CASSQLAGERETQYF,TGTGCCAGCAGCCAACTAGCGGGGGAAAGAGAGACCCAGTACTTC
TRBV7-9,TRBD1,.,TRBJ1-6,CASMGTGSSYNSPLHF,TGTGCCAGTATGGGGACAGGGAGCTCCTATAATTCACCCCTCCACTTT
TRBV7-8,.,.,TRBJ2-6,CASSPPRRNAANVLTF,TGTGCCAGCAGCCCGCCACGGAGGAACGCGGCCAACGTCCTGACTTTC
TRBV6-1,TRBD2,.,TRBJ2-1,CASSDGTSGYNEQFF,TGTGCCAGCAGTGACGGGACTAGCGGCTACAATGAGCAGTTCTTC
TRBV28,TRBD1,.,TRBJ1-4,CASSLLGQVPPNEKLFF,TGTGCCAGCAGTTTATTGGGACAGGTCCCCCCTAATGAAAAACTGTTTTTT
TRBV28,TRBD1,.,TRBJ1-2,CASSKYRGTYGYTF,TGTGCCAGCTCAAAGTACAGGGGGACCTATGGCTACACCTTC
TRBV19,.,.,TRBJ1-5,CASSPFRGGNQPQHF,TGTGCCAGTAGTCCGTTCAGGGGAGGCAATCAGCCCCAGCATTTT
TRBV28,TRBD2,.,TRBJ2-5,CASSQTSGGGETQYF,TGTGCCAGCAGTCAGACTAGCGGGGGGGGAGAGACCCAGTACTTC